The 32 T cell receptor beta chains below all came from one sample that was sequenced in a study of Tregs in tolerant kidney transplant recipients. Profiling relied on immunoSEQ multiplex PCR, and the TCRdb table lists in-frame clones only, not all of them. Among 110,000 or so clones listed, roughly 93% were seen once. The sequenced material came from CD4+ T cells from blood. Every receptor here comes from a human donor in good health.

V is TRBV10-2 and J is TRBJ1-2, with D possibly matching TRBD1 (5 bases). The CDR3 has 14 residues. Trimming took off 7 bases at V and 2 bases at J, with 14 bases between the two ends. Germline V gene sequence: CDR1 WSHSY, CDR2 SAAADI. The CDR3 protein is CASIEGARNYGYTF. In nucleotides, the CDR3 is TGCGCCAGCATCGAAGGGGCAAGAAACTATGGCTACACCTTC.

This clone was seen once. This rearrangement joins TRBV7-9 to TRBJ1-1; D gene uncertain. The CDR3 covers 12 residues. Germline V gene sequence: CDR1 SEHNR, CDR2 FQNEAQ (reference sequence). Trimming removed 8 bases at V and 3 bases at J, with 10 bases between. This CDR3 reads CASEMLDTEAFF. The DNA of the CDR3 is TGTGCCAGCGAAATGTTGGACACTGAAGCTTTCTTT.

The chain uses TRBV6-5 and TRBJ1-4, with D perhaps matching TRBD1 (6 bases). Germline assignment: CDR1 MNHEY and CDR2 SVGAGI. V was clipped by 5 bases and J by 8 bases, with 15 bases between them. CDR3 length: 14 residues. CDR3 nucleotides: TGTGCCAGCAGTCGAAGTCAAGGGGGGGAAAAACTGTTTTTT. This gives the protein CASSRSQGGEKLFF.

The chain uses TRBV27 and TRBJ1-5; possibly TRBD1 for D (5 bases). In germline, CDR1 is MNHEY, CDR2 SMNVEV (reference sequence). Trimming shortened V by 5 bases and J by 0 bases, and 23 bases separated the two germline ends. The CDR3 is 19 amino acids. DNA of the CDR3: TGTGCCAGCAGTCCCCTCAGAATGGGACGCCTTTATAGCAATCAGCCCCAGCATTTT. It yields the protein CASSPLRMGRLYSNQPQHF.

The chain is built from TRBV5-1 and TRBJ1-1, with 7 nucleotides matching TRBD1. Germline-derived CDR1 and CDR2 are SGHRS and YFSETQ. With 0 bases clipped from V and 1 base from J, the junction kept 6 bases outside the gene matches. This CDR3 region has 16 residues. The CDR3: CASSLEQGIANTEAFF. The CDR3 nucleotides are TGCGCCAGCAGCTTGGAACAGGGGATTGCGAACACTGAAGCTTTCTTT.

V usage is TRBV19 and J usage is TRBJ2-1; TRBD1 might be the D (5 bases). Deletions cut 6 bases from V and 4 bases from J, with 10 bases between. The CDR3 spans 13 residues. Germline V gene data show CDR1 as LNHDA and CDR2 as SQIVND (reference sequence). This CDR3 reads CASSLGAYNEQFF. DNA for the CDR3: TGTGCCAGTAGCTTAGGGGCGTACAATGAGCAGTTCTTC.

V and J are TRBV4-2 and TRBJ1-3; D remains unclear. From germline, CDR1 is LGHNA and CDR2 YNFKEQ. V was shortened by 4 bases and J by 0 bases, with 13 bases between the two germline ends. CDR3 size: 16 residues. The CDR3 here is CASSLEARYSGNTIYF. In DNA form, the CDR3 reads TGTGCCAGCAGCCTCGAAGCCCGCTACTCTGGAAACACCATATATTTT.

This chain uses TRBV5-5 with TRBJ1-2; D gene uncertain. Germline CDR1 and CDR2: SGHKS and YYEKEE (reference sequence). Deletions cut 0 bases from V and 8 bases from J, with 11 bases between. The CDR3 runs 13 residues. The CDR3 sequence: CASSLEGARGYTF. CDR3 DNA sequence: TGTGCCAGCAGCTTGGAAGGCGCCCGGGGCTACACCTTC.

The rearrangement links TRBV29-1 to TRBJ1-2, with no clear D. The ends were cut back, 6 bases at V and 1 base at J, with 9 bases in the middle. The CDR3 contains 12 residues. Germline values: CDR1 SQVTM, CDR2 ANQGSEA. CDR3 sequence (DNA): TGCAGCGTGGAGGCGGTTAACTATGGCTACACCTTC. It encodes CSVEAVNYGYTF.

The chain is built from TRBV6-1 and TRBJ2-5; 10 nucleotides match TRBD1. The junction had 4 bases not matched to a gene; V was cut back by 7 bases and J by 2 bases. From germline, CDR1 is MNHNS and CDR2 SASEGT. CDR3 size: 14 residues. DNA for the CDR3: TGTGCCAGCATAGAGGGACAGGGGCAAGAGACCCAGTACTTC. Translated, it gives CASIEGQGQETQYF.

The V and J genes are TRBV9 and TRBJ2-5; no reliable D call. This CDR3 region has 14 residues. Germline values: CDR1 SGDLS, CDR2 YYNGEE. With 0 bases removed from V and 4 bases from J, the gap between germline ends came to 10 bases. CDR3 DNA sequence: TGTGCCAGCAGCGTAGCGTACGGTAGAGAGACCCAGTACTTC. As protein: CASSVAYGRETQYF.

The rearrangement links TRBV11-2 to TRBJ2-7, with 8 bases identical to TRBD1. Germline V CDR1 and CDR2: SGHAT, FQNNGV. The CDR3 is 16 residues long. The junction had 13 bases not matched to a gene; V was cut back by 5 bases and J by 4 bases. CDR3 protein: CASSPPPGTGLYEQYF. In nucleotides, the CDR3 is TGTGCCAGCAGCCCACCTCCCGGGACAGGTTTATACGAGCAGTACTTC.

The rearrangement links TRBV19 to TRBJ2-1, with TRBD1 matching over 8 bases. V was clipped by 5 bases and J by 4 bases; unmatched bases: 7. This CDR3 region has 15 residues. Per germline, CDR1 LNHDA and CDR2 SQIVND (reference sequence). CDR3 residues: CASSSQGAGYNEQFF. CDR3 DNA: TGTGCCAGTAGTTCTCAGGGGGCGGGATACAATGAGCAGTTCTTC.

This clone was detected only once. The gene calls are TRBV10-1 and TRBJ2-7; TRBD1 aligns across 9 bases. The CDR3 extends over 15 amino acids. Germline-derived CDR1 and CDR2 are WNHNN and SYGVQD (reference sequence). V shed 8 bases and J 5 bases; nucleotides not matched to a gene: 13. DNA for the CDR3: TGCGCCAGCCGTCGGCCGGGACAGGGAAACCACGAGCAGTACTTC. Protein sequence: CASRRPGQGNHEQYF.

The chain is built from TRBV30 and TRBJ2-4; 7 nucleotides match TRBD1. CDR3 length: 15 residues. The junction had 6 bases not matched to a gene; V was cut back by 4 bases and J by 0 bases. Germline CDR1 GTSNPN, CDR2 SVGIG (reference sequence). As DNA, the CDR3 is TGTGCCTGGAACAGGGGCAGTCTAGCCAAAAACATTCAGTACTTC. Its protein is CAWNRGSLAKNIQYF.

This clone was seen only once. The chain is built from TRBV5-1 and TRBJ2-1; TRBD1 agrees at 7 bases. This CDR3 spans 14 amino acids. Germline lookup yields CDR1 SGHRS and CDR2 YFSETQ. V trimming: 3 bases; J trimming: 8 bases; junction bases outside the gene matches: 8. As DNA, the CDR3 is TGCGCCAGCAGCTCTACAGGGGCGATCGATGAGCAGTTCTTC. It translates to CASSSTGAIDEQFF.

The rearrangement joins TRBV18 to TRBJ2-7; the D gene is possibly TRBD2 (5 bases). Germline assignment: CDR1 KGHSH and CDR2 LQKENI. Between the trimmed V and J ends, which lost 2 bases and 7 bases, there was a span of 9 bases. This CDR3 is built from 12 residues. CDR3 in amino acids: CASSPGRREQYF. The CDR3 nucleotides read TGTGCCAGCTCACCAGGACGGAGGGAGCAGTACTTC.

This clone has only one observation. V is TRBV7-9 and J is TRBJ2-5, with 11 positions matching TRBD2. Trimming took 4 bases from V and 8 from J; bases not matched to a gene: 6. The CDR3 extends over 14 amino acids. Germline loops: CDR1 SEHNR, CDR2 FQNEAQ (reference sequence). The chain's CDR3 is CASSSLAGGLTQYF. CDR3 DNA sequence: TGTGCCAGCAGCTCTCTAGCGGGAGGACTCACCCAGTACTTC.

The chain combines TRBV5-6 with TRBJ1-5; a weak D match, TRBD1 (5 bases). The CDR3 is 15 amino acids. The ends were cut back, 1 base at V and 6 bases at J, with 14 bases in the middle. Per the germline V gene, CDR1 is SGHDT and CDR2 is YYEEEE. CDR3 in DNA: TGTGCCAGCAGCTTGTATCTGGGGCGTTTTCAGCCCCAGCATTTT. Residues: CASSLYLGRFQPQHF.

This clone occurred a few times. The chain is built from TRBV5-6 and TRBJ1-5; D perhaps matches TRBD1 (6 bases). Trimming left V 0 bases short and J 0 bases short, with 19 bases between. The germline V gene encodes CDR1 SGHDT and CDR2 YYEEEE. This CDR3 contains 19 residues. For the CDR3, the DNA is TGTGCCAGCAGCTTGGGAGGGGGGACTTTTCTCTTTAGCAATCAGCCCCAGCATTTT. Its protein is CASSLGGGTFLFSNQPQHF.

V usage is TRBV7-3 and J usage is TRBJ2-6; 7 positions match TRBD1. Per germline, CDR1 SGHTA and CDR2 FQGTGA. V dropped 5 bases and J dropped 4; count of bases not matched to a gene: 5. The CDR3 length is 15 residues. As DNA, the CDR3 is TGTGCCAGCAGCCCTGGGACAGCCGGGGCCAACGTCCTGACTTTC. As protein: CASSPGTAGANVLTF. The whole variable domain, remainder taken from reference TRBV7-3 and TRBJ2-6, is GAGVSQTPSNKVTEKGKYVELRCDPISGHTALYWYRQSLGQGPEFLIYFQGTGAADDSGLPNDRFFAVRPEGSVSTLKIQRTERGDSAVYLCASSPGTAGANVLTFGAGSRLTVL.

The genes are TRBV5-1 and TRBJ1-4; D is possibly TRBD1 (6 bases). The CDR3 length is 16 residues. The germline V gene has CDR1 SGHRS and CDR2 YFSETQ. Trimming took 0 bases from V and 9 from J, leaving 18 bases between them. The CDR3 DNA follows: TGCGCCAGCAGCTTGGATGTGGGGGGCTCGGTGAAAAAACTGTTTTTT. Translation gives CASSLDVGGSVKKLFF.

The chain carries TRBV7-9 and TRBJ2-7; D could derive from TRBD1 or TRBD2 (5 bases each). Germline V CDR1 and CDR2: SEHNR, FQNEAQ (reference sequence). There are 16 residues in the CDR3. Between the trimmed V and J ends, which lost 1 base and 7 bases, there was a span of 20 bases. DNA for the CDR3: TGTGCCAGCAGCTTAGGGGTGGGGACGCCTGGGAAGGAGCAGTACTTC. Translation gives CASSLGVGTPGKEQYF.

The chain is built from TRBV6-5 and TRBJ1-2, with TRBD1 matching over 9 bases. Germline CDR1 and CDR2: MNHEY and SVGAGI. This CDR3 has 14 amino acids. J was trimmed by 3 bases and V by 5 bases; bases with no gene match: 4. Here the CDR3 DNA reads TGTGCCAGCAGTCCTCGACAGGGGGACTATGGCTACACCTTC. This encodes CASSPRQGDYGYTF.

This sequence joins TRBV28 and TRBJ1-3; 11 nucleotides align to TRBD1. The J segment lost 3 bases and the V segment lost 4 bases, leaving 8 bases of the junction unmatched. The CDR3 runs 17 residues. Germline CDR1 is MDHEN and CDR2 is SYDVKM. In nucleotides, the CDR3 is TGTGCCAGCAGTTACCCCGGGACAGGGGGTAGTGGAAACACCATATATTTT. Translation gives CASSYPGTGGSGNTIYF.

This clone was seen once. The rearrangement links TRBV5-4 to TRBJ2-5, with 9 bases lining up with TRBD1. The CDR3 is 15 residues long. Germline V gene lookup returns CDR1 SGHNT and CDR2 YYREEE (reference sequence). The ends lost 0 bases at V and 6 bases at J; junction bases unmatched: 6. The CDR3 loop reads CASSLATGGLKTQYF. In nucleotides, the CDR3 is TGTGCCAGCAGCTTGGCTACAGGGGGCTTGAAGACCCAGTACTTC.

In this sample, this clone turned up once. This chain connects TRBV2 to TRBJ2-7; a weak D match, TRBD1 (6 bases). V lost 10 bases, J lost 5 bases, and 15 bases lay in between. Germline CDR1 and CDR2: SNHLY and FYNNEI. The CDR3 totals 12 residues. In DNA, the CDR3 is TGTGCCACCTCCCAGGGGCGGAACGAGCAGTACTTC. It codes for CATSQGRNEQYF. Full variable domain (remainder filled in from reference TRBV2 and TRBJ2-7): EPEVTQTPSHQVTQMGQEVILRCVPISNHLYFYWYRQILGQKVEFLVSFYNNEISEKSEIFDDQFSVERPDGSNFTLKIRSTKLEDSAMYFCATSQGRNEQYFGPGTRLTVT.

The CDR3 sequence is CASSYSGTAGNTIYF. The CDR3 bases are TGTGCCAGCAGCTATTCCGGGACAGCTGGAAACACCATATATTTT. The chain has TRBV11-1 and TRBJ1-3; 7 nucleotides align to TRBD1. Germline CDR1 and CDR2: SGHAT and FQDESV (reference sequence). J was trimmed by 2 bases and V by 4 bases; bases with no gene match: 5. This CDR3 has 15 amino acids.

The gene calls are TRBV19 and TRBJ2-1, with a possible D match to TRBD2 (6 bases). Germline assignment: CDR1 LNHDA and CDR2 SQIVND (reference sequence). This CDR3 is 15 amino acids long. V lost 5 bases, J lost 4 bases, and 15 bases lay in between. CDR3: CASSPRLDPYNEQFF. DNA of the CDR3: TGTGCCAGTAGTCCCCGACTAGACCCGTACAATGAGCAGTTCTTC.

The gene calls are TRBV11-3 and TRBJ2-1, with D perhaps matching TRBD2 (6 bases). CDR3 length: 12 residues. Trimming pared 6 bases from V and 10 bases from J, leaving 13 bases between. CDR1 and CDR2 from the germline V gene are SGHNT and YENEEA. This CDR3 reads CASSRIADEQFF. CDR3 bases: TGTGCCAGCAGTCGAATAGCGGACGAGCAGTTCTTC.

The chain has TRBV25-1 and TRBJ1-1; 7 bases map to TRBD1. This CDR3 comprises 15 residues. Germline lookup yields CDR1 MGHDK and CDR2 SYGVNS. The J segment lost 0 bases and the V segment lost 4 bases, leaving 5 bases of the junction unmatched. CDR3 protein: CASSVAGQLNTEAFF. The CDR3 coding sequence is TGTGCCAGCAGTGTTGCGGGACAGCTGAACACTGAAGCTTTCTTT.

V and J are TRBV30 and TRBJ2-7; TRBD2 matches 9 bases. V was pared by 0 bases and J by 2 bases, with 8 bases of the junction left unmatched. The germline V gene encodes CDR1 GTSNPN and CDR2 SVGIG (reference sequence). CDR3 length: 16 amino acids. CDR3 loop: CAWSVRASGVAYEQYF. CDR3 bases: TGTGCCTGGAGTGTAAGGGCTAGCGGGGTAGCCTACGAGCAGTACTTC.